The next 20 T cell receptor beta chains were all read from a single sample in a study of shared clonotypes between healthy human individuals. The data were produced by immunoSEQ multiplex PCR, yet TCRdb's version contains in-frame clones alone and is incomplete. This table holds 600,000 to 750,000 clones, 55% to 75% found once. The sequencing input was memory CD4+ T cells sorted from blood. Subset of the sample: CD45RA-negative fraction. These receptors all stem from a woman aged 25 to 39 in good health.

The chain uses TRBV18 and TRBJ2-3, with TRBD2 identical over 10 bases. Looked up from germline, CDR1 is KGHSH and CDR2 is LQKENI. V lost 6 bases, J lost 0 bases, and 9 bases stayed unmatched. The CDR3 covers 17 residues. CDR3 nucleotides: TGTGCCAGCTCCTGGACTAGCGGAGACCTTAGCACAGATACGCAGTATTTT. Protein sequence: CASSWTSGDLSTDTQYF. Filled out from reference TRBV18 and TRBJ2-3, the complete variable domain reads NAGVMQNPRHLVRRRGQEARLRCSPMKGHSHVYWYRQLPEEGLKFMVYLQKENIIDESGMPKERFSAEFPKEGPSILRIQQVVRGDSAAYFCASSWTSGDLSTDTQYFGPGTRLTVL.

In the case of this clone: Additional DNA sequences in this sample encode the identical CDR3. This chain joins TRBV5-1 and TRBJ1-2; TRBD1 might be the D (5 bases). V shed 0 bases and J shed 6 bases, with 9 bases lying between them. Per the germline V gene, CDR1 is SGHRS and CDR2 is YFSETQ. This CDR3 is 13 amino acids long. The CDR3 loop is CASSLGREDGYTF. CDR3 DNA: TGCGCCAGCAGCTTGGGCAGGGAGGATGGCTACACCTTC.

The chain is built from TRBV5-1 and TRBJ1-1, with 9 bases lining up with TRBD1. The ends lost 6 bases at V and 0 bases at J; junction bases unmatched: 12. The CDR3 consists of 17 residues. Germline V gene data show CDR1 as SGHRS and CDR2 as YFSETQ. CDR3 amino acids: CASNYVGQGIMNTEAFF. Here the CDR3 DNA reads TGCGCCAGCAACTATGTGGGACAGGGTATTATGAACACTGAAGCTTTCTTT.

J is TRBJ2-2 and V is TRBV19; D gene ambiguous. This CDR3 spans 15 amino acids. Trimming stripped 6 bases from V and 0 bases from J, with 11 bases between. The V gene's germline CDR1 is LNHDA and CDR2 SQIVND (reference sequence). In nucleotides, the CDR3 is TGTGCCAGTAGATTGGCGGCCCCGAACACCGGGGAGCTGTTTTTT. Protein: CASRLAAPNTGELFF.

A note on this clone: This likely came from a read error, as a far larger clone is one base away. The chain combines TRBV7-2 with TRBJ1-1; D gene ambiguous. The germline V and J ends were trimmed by 5 bases and 3 bases, with 10 bases remaining between them. Germline CDR1 SGHTA, CDR2 FQGNSA. The CDR3 consists of 13 residues. CDR3 sequence reads: CASSIGKDTEAFF. In DNA, the CDR3 is TGTGCCAGCAGCATCGGGAAGGACACTGAAGCTTTCTTT.

This sequence joins TRBV6-6 and TRBJ2-7; the D gene could be TRBD1 or TRBD2 (5 bases each). Germline loops: CDR1 MNHNY, CDR2 SVGAGI (reference sequence). This CDR3 contains 15 residues. Trimming took 2 bases from V and 1 from J, leaving 12 bases between them. The CDR3 loop is CASSYPGTASYEQYF. CDR3 bases: TGTGCCAGCAGTTACCCCGGGACGGCGTCCTACGAGCAGTACTTC.

The chain has TRBV30 and TRBJ1-1; D is perhaps TRBD1 (6 bases). This CDR3 is 13 amino acids long. In germline, CDR1 is GTSNPN, CDR2 SVGIG (reference sequence). Trimming took 2 bases from V and 7 from J, leaving 14 bases between them. CDR3: CAWSLGGPLEAFF. As DNA, the CDR3 is TGTGCCTGGAGTCTAGGGGGGCCTCTTGAAGCTTTCTTT.

The chain is built from TRBV7-2 and TRBJ2-7; no definite D call. CDR3 size: 15 residues. V dropped 5 bases and J dropped 6 bases, with 20 bases sitting between them. Looked up from germline, CDR1 is SGHTA and CDR2 is FQGNSA. CDR3 in DNA: TGTGCCAGCAGCAAAGTCGCAGTTACCCCCCTCGAGCAGTACTTC. This translates into CASSKVAVTPLEQYF.

The chain is built from TRBV5-1 and TRBJ2-1; D is possibly TRBD2 (6 bases). Trimming cost V 4 bases and J 9 bases, with 14 bases left between them. The CDR3 has 13 residues. Germline values: CDR1 SGHRS, CDR2 YFSETQ. The CDR3 loop is CASSIAGLLEQFF. The CDR3 DNA reads as TGCGCCAGCAGCATCGCGGGACTTCTTGAGCAGTTCTTC.

The chain carries TRBV29-1 and TRBJ2-1; 13 bases are shared with TRBD2. J lost 7 bases, V lost 5 bases, and 8 bases had no gene match. This CDR3 comprises 15 residues. Looked up from germline, CDR1 is SQVTM and CDR2 is ANQGSEA. The CDR3: CSVSGLAGVLNEQFF. The CDR3 nucleotides are TGCAGCGTTAGTGGACTAGCGGGAGTCCTAAATGAGCAGTTCTTC.

The rearrangement uses TRBV4-1 and TRBJ2-5; 10 nucleotides align to TRBD2. The J call may be in error: the DNA end matches TRBJ2-7 better. CDR3 length: 18 amino acids. CDR1 and CDR2 (germline): MGHRA, YSYEKL. The CDR3: CASSQQMSSGSFSYEQYF. As DNA, the CDR3 is TGCGCCAGCAGCCAGCAAATGTCTAGCGGGAGCTTCTCCTACGAGCAGTACTTC.

This chain connects TRBV28 to TRBJ1-1; D perhaps matches TRBD1 (5 bases). CDR1 is MDHEN and CDR2 is SYDVKM in the germline V gene. This CDR3 has 15 residues. V was trimmed by 5 bases and J by 2 bases, leaving 15 bases between them. CDR3 bases: TGTGCCAGCAGTACCCCTTACGGGGGTAACACTGAAGCTTTCTTT. It translates to CASSTPYGGNTEAFF.

The chain uses TRBV2 and TRBJ2-1, with 8 bases fitting TRBD2. This CDR3 region has 15 residues. Germline V gives CDR1 SNHLY, CDR2 FYNNEI. V was clipped by 4 bases and J by 9 bases; unmatched bases: 11. CDR3 in amino acids: CASSGIAGSEGEQFF. CDR3 nucleotides: TGTGCCAGCAGTGGGATAGCGGGAAGCGAGGGTGAGCAGTTCTTC.

This sequence joins TRBV30 and TRBJ2-3, with TRBD2 as a possible D gene (5 bases). V dropped 0 bases and J dropped 1 base, with 5 bases sitting between them. CDR1 is GTSNPN, CDR2 SVGIG, per germline (reference sequence). The CDR3 consists of 13 residues. The CDR3 region has the DNA TGTGCCTGGAGTGTAGCGGGCACAGATACGCAGTATTTT. Protein: CAWSVAGTDTQYF.

This chain connects TRBV19 to TRBJ1-2; the match to TRBD1 covers 8 bases. CDR3 length: 15 amino acids. Germline CDR1 and CDR2: LNHDA and SQIVND (reference sequence). Trimming took 7 bases from V and 1 from J; bases not matched to a gene: 8. CDR3 nucleotide sequence: TGTGCCAGTACACCCGGGACAGGCTTTAACTATGGCTACACCTTC. Protein product: CASTPGTGFNYGYTF. The full variable domain, with the rest looked up from reference TRBV19 and TRBJ1-2, is DGGITQSPKYLFRKEGQNVTLSCEQNLNHDAMYWYRQDPGQGLRLIYYSQIVNDFQKGDIAEGYSVSREKKESFPLTVTSAQKNPTAFYLCASTPGTGFNYGYTFGSGTRLTVV.

V gene TRBV5-1 combines with J gene TRBJ2-2, with D unclear. This CDR3 is built from 14 residues. Germline loops: CDR1 SGHRS, CDR2 YFSETQ. Trimming took off 3 bases at V and 2 bases at J, with 8 bases between the two ends. CDR3 nucleotides: TGCGCCAGCAGCTCGGAAGGAAACACCGGGGAGCTGTTTTTT. Its protein product is CASSSEGNTGELFF. Together with reference TRBV5-1 and TRBJ2-2, the CDR3 gives the full variable domain: KAGVTQTPRYLIKTRGQQVTLSCSPISGHRSVSWYQQTPGQGLQFLFEYFSETQRNKGNFPGRFSGRQFSNSRSEMNVSTLELGDSALYLCASSSEGNTGELFFGEGSRLTVL.

J is TRBJ1-2 and V is TRBV18; no definite D call. CDR1 KGHSH and CDR2 LQKENI come from the germline V gene. V dropped 3 bases and J dropped 6 bases, with 14 bases sitting between them. CDR3 length equals 14 residues. The CDR3 loop is CASSPQGLWDGYTF. In DNA form, the CDR3 reads TGTGCCAGCTCACCCCAAGGTCTCTGGGATGGCTACACCTTC.

The chain carries TRBV5-8 and TRBJ2-2; D is perhaps TRBD2 (6 bases). Germline CDR1 is SGHTS and CDR2 is YDEGEE. Trimming took 0 bases from V and 3 from J, leaving 12 bases between them. CDR3 size: 16 residues. CDR3 sequence: CASSLVSGSDTGELFF. CDR3 nucleotide sequence: TGTGCCAGCAGCTTGGTGTCCGGGAGCGACACCGGGGAGCTGTTTTTT.

The genes are TRBV6-5 and TRBJ2-1, with D uncertain. CDR3 length equals 12 residues. Per the germline V gene, CDR1 is MNHEY and CDR2 is SVGAGI. Trimming took 7 bases from V and 8 from J, leaving 12 bases between them. CDR3 region: CASIGRQYEQFF. In nucleotides, the CDR3 is TGTGCCAGCATCGGACGTCAATATGAGCAGTTCTTC.

This clone turned up a few times. The V and J genes are TRBV28 and TRBJ1-1, with TRBD1 matching 11 bases. Germline assignment: CDR1 MDHEN and CDR2 SYDVKM. The V gene end was trimmed by 3 bases and the J gene end by 2 bases; junction bases not matched to a gene: 5. This CDR3 is built from 16 residues. The CDR3, as DNA: TGTGCCAGCAGTTTGTCGGGACAGGGGGTAAACACTGAAGCTTTCTTT. Translated: CASSLSGQGVNTEAFF. The variable domain in full, with the rest retrieved from reference TRBV28 and TRBJ1-1, is DVKVTQSSRYLVKRTGEKVFLECVQDMDHENMFWYRQDPGLGLRLIYFSYDVKMKEKGDIPEGYSVSREKKERFSLILESASTNQTSMYLCASSLSGQGVNTEAFFGQGTRLTVV.